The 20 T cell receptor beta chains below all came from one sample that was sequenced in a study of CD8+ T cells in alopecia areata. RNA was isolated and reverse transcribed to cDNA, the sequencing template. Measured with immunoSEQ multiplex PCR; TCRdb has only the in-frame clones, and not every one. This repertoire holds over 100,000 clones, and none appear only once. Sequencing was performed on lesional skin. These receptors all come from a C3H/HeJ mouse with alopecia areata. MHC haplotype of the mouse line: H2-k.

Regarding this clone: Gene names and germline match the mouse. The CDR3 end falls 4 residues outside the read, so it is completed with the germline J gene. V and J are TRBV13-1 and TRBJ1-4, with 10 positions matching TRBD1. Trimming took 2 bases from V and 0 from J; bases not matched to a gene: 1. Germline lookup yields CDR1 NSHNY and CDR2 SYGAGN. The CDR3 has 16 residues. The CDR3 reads CASSEDRGVSNERLFF. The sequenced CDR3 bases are TGTGCCAGCAGTGAGGACAGGGGGGTTTCCAACGAA. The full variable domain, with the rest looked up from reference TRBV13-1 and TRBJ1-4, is EAAVTQSPRNKVTVTGGNVTLSCRQTNSHNYMYWYRQDTGHGLRLIHYSYGAGNLRIGDVPDGYKATRTTQEDFFLLLELASPSQTSLYFCASSEDRGVSNERLFFGHGTKLSVL.

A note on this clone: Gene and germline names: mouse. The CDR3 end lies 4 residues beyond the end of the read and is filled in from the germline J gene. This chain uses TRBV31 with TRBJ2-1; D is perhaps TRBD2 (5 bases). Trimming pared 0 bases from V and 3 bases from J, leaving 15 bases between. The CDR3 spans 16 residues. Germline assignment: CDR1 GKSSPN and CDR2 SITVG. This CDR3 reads CAWSLGGVGFYAEQFF. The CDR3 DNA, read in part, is TGTGCCTGGAGTCTAGGAGGCGTGGGGTTCTATGCT.

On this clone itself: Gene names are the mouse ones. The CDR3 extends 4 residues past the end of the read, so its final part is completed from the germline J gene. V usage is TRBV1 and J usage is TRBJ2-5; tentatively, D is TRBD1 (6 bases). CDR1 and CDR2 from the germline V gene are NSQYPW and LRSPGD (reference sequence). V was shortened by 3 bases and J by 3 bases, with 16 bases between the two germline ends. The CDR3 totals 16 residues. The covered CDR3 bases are TGCACCTGCAGTGCGGCCCCCGGGACAAAACAAGAC. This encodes CTCSAAPGTKQD. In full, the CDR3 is CTCSAAPGTKQDTQYF.

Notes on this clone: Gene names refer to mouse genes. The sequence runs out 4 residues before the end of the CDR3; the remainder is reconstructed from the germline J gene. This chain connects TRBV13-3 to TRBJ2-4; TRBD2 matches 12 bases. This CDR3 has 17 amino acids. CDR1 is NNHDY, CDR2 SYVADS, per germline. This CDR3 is CASSDPGTGGMKNTLYF. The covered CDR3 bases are TGTGCCAGCAGTGATCCCGGGACTGGGGGGATGAAAAAC.

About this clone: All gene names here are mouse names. The CDR3: CASGDATGLNYAEQFF. The sequenced CDR3 bases are TGTGCCAGCGGTGATGCCACTGGGCTCAACTATGCT. The chain recombines TRBV13-2 with TRBJ2-1, with D tentatively TRBD2 (6 bases). The read gets to within 4 residues of the CDR3 end, and the germline J gene fills in the rest. CDR1 NNHNN and CDR2 SYGAGS come from the germline V gene (reference sequence). Between the trimmed V and J ends, which lost 0 bases and 1 base, there was a span of 11 bases. This CDR3 spans 16 amino acids.

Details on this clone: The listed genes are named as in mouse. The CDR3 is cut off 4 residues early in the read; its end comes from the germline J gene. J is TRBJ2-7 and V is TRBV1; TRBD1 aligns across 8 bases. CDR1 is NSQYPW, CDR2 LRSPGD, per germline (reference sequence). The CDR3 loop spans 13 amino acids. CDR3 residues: CTCSGDRNYEQYF. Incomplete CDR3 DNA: TGCACCTGCAGTGGGGACAGGAATTAT.

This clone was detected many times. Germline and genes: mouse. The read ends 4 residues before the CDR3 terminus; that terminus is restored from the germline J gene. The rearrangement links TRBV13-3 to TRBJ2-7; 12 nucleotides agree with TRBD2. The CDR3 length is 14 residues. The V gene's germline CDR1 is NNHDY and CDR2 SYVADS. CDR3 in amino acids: CASSWDWGVYEQYF. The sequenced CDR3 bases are TGTGCCAGCAGTTGGGACTGGGGGGTTTAT.

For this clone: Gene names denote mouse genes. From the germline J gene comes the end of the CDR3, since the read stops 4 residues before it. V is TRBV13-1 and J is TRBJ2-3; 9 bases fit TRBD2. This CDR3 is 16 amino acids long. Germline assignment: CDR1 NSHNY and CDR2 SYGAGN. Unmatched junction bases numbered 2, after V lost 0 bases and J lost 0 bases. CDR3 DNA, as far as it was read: TGTGCCAGCAGTGATGTACTGGGGGGTAGTGCAGAA. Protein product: CASSDVLGGSAE. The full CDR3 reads CASSDVLGGSAETLYF.

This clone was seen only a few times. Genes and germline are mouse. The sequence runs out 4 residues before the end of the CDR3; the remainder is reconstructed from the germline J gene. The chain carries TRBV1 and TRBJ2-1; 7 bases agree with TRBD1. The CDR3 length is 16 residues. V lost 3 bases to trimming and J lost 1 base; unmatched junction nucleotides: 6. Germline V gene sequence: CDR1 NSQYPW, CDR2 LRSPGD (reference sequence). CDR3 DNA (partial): TGCACCTGCAGTGCCCCCGACAGGGAGAACTATGCT. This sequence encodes CTCSAPDRENYA. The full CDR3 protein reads CTCSAPDRENYAEQFF. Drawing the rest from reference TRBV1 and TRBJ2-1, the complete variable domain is VTLLEQNPRWRLVPRGQAVNLRCILKNSQYPWMSWYQQDLQKQLQWLFTLRSPGDKEVKSLPGADYLATRVTDTELRLQVANMSQGRTLYCTCSAPDRENYAEQFFGPGTRLTVL.

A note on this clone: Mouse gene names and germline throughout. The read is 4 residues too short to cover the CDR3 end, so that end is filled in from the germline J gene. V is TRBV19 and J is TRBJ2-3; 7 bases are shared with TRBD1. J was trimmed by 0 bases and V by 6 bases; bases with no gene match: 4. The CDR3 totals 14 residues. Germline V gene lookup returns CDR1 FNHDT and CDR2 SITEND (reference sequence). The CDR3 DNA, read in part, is TGTGCCAGCAAGGGGACAGATAGTGCAGAA. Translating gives CASKGTDSAE. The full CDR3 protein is CASKGTDSAETLYF. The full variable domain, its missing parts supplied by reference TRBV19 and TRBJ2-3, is GGIITQTPKFLIGQEGQKLTLKCQQNFNHDTMYWYRQDSGKGLRLIYYSITENDLQKGDLSEGYDASREKKSSFSLTVTSAQKNEMAVFLCASKGTDSAETLYFGSGTRLTVL.

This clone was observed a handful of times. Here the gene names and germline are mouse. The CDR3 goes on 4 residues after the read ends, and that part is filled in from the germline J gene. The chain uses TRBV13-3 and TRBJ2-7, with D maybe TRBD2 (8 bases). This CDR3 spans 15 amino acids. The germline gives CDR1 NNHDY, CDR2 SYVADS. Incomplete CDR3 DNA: TGTGCCAGCAGTGATGCAGGGGGGGGGCGGGAT. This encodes CASSDAGGGRD. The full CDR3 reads CASSDAGGGRDEQYF.

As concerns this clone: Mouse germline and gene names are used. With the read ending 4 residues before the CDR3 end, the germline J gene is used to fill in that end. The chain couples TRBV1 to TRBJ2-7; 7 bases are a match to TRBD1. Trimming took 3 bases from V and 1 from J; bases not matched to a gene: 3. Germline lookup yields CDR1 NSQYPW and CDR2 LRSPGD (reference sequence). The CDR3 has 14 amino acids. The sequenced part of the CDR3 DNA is TGCACCTGCAGTGCCTCACAGGGGTCCTAT. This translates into CTCSASQGSY. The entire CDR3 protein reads CTCSASQGSYEQYF.

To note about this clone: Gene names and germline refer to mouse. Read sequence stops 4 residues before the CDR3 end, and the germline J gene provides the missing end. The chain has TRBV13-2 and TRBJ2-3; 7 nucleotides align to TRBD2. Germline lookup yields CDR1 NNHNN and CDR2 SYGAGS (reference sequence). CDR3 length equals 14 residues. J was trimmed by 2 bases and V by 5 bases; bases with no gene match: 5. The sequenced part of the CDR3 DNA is TGTGCCAGCGGGGGGACTGCTTATGCAGAA. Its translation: CASGGTAYAE. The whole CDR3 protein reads CASGGTAYAETLYF.

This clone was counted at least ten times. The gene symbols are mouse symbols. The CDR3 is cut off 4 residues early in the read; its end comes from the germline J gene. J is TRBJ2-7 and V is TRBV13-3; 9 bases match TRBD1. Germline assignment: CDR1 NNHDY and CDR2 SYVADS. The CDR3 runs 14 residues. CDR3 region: CASSAGTGIYEQYF. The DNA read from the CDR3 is TGTGCCAGCAGTGCTGGGACAGGGATTTAT.

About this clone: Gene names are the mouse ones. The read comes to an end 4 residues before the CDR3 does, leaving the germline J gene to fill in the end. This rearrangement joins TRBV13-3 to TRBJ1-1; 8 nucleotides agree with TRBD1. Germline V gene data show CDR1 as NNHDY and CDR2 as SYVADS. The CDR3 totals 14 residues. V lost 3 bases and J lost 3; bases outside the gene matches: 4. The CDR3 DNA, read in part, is TGTGCCAGCAGTGCAGGGGGCCTCTACACA. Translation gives CASSAGGLYT. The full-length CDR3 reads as CASSAGGLYTEVFF.

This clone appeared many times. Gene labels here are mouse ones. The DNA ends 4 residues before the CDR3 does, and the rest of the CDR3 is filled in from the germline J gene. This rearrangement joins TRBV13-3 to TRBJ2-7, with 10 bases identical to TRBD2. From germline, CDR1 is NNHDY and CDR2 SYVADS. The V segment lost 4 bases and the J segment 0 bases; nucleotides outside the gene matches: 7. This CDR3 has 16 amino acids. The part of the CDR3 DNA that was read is TGTGCCAGCAGTCTTGACTGGGGGGAAAGCTCCTAT. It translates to CASSLDWGESSY. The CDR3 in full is CASSLDWGESSYEQYF.

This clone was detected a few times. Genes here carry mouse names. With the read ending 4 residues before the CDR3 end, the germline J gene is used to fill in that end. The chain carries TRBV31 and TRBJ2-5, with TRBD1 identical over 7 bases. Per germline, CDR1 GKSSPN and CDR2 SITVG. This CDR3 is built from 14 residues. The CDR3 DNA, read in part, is TGTGCCTGGAGTACAGGGGAGATGGGAGAC. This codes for CAWSTGEMGD. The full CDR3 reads CAWSTGEMGDTQYF.

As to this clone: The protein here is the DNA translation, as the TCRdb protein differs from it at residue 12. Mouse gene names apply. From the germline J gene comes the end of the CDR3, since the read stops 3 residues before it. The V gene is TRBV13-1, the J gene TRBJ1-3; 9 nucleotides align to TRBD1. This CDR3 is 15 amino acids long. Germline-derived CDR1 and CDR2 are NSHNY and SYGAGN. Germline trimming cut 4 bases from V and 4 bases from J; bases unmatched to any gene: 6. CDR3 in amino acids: CASSSRDRAGNTLYF. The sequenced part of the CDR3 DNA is TGTGCCAGCAGTTCCCGGGACAGGGCAGGAAATACG.

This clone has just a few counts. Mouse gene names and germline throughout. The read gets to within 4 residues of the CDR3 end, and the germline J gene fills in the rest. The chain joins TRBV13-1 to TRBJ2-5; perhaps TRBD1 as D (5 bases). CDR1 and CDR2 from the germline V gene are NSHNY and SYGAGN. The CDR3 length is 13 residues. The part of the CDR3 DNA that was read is TGTGCCAGCAGTGATATCAGGGAAGAC. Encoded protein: CASSDIRED. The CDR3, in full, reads CASSDIREDTQYF.

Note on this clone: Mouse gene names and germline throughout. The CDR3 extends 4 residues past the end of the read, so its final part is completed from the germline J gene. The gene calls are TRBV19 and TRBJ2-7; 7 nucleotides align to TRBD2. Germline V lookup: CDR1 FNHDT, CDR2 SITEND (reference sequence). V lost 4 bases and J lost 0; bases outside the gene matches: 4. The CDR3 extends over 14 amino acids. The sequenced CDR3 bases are TGTGCCAGCAGTCTCACTGGGGACTCCTAT. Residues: CASSLTGDSY. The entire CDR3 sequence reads CASSLTGDSYEQYF.